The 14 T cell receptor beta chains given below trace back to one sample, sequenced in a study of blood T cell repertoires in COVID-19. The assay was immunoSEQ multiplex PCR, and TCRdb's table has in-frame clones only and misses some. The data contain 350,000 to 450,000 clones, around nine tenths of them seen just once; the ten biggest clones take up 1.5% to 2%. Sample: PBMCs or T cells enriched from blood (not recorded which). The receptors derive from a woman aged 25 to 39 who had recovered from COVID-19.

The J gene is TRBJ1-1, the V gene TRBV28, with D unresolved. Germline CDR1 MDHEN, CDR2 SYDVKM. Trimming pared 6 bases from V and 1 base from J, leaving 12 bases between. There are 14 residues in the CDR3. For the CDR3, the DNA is TGTGCCAGCAGATCCAAGACGGGGAACACTGAAGCTTTCTTT. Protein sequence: CASRSKTGNTEAFF.

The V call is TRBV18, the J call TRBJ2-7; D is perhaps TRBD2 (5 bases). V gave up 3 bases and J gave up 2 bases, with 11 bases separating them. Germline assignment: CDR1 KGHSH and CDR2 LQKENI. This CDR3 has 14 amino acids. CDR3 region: CASSPRGFPYEQYF. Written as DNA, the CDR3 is TGTGCCAGCTCACCTCGGGGTTTTCCCTACGAGCAGTACTTC. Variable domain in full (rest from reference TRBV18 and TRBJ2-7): NAGVMQNPRHLVRRRGQEARLRCSPMKGHSHVYWYRQLPEEGLKFMVYLQKENIIDESGMPKERFSAEFPKEGPSILRIQQVVRGDSAAYFCASSPRGFPYEQYFGPGTRLTVT.

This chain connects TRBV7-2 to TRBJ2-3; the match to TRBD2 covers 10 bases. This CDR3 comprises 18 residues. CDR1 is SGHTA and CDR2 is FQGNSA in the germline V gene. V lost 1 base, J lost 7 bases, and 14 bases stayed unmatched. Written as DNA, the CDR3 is TGTGCCAGCAGCTTAGAGACTAGCGGGCTTGCCAAGGGGTATACGCAGTATTTT. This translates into CASSLETSGLAKGYTQYF.

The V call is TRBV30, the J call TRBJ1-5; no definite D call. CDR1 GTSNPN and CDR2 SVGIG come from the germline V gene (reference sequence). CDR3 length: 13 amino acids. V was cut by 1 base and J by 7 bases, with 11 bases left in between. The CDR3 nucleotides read TGTGCCTGGAGTGGGAGGGTTGGGCAGCCCCAGCATTTT. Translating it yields CAWSGRVGQPQHF.

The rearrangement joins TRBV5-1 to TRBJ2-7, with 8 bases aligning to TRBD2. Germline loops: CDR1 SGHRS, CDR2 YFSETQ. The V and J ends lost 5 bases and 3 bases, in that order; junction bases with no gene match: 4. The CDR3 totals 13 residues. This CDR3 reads CASRRTSGYEQYF. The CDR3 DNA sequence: TGCGCCAGCAGACGAACTAGCGGCTACGAGCAGTACTTC.

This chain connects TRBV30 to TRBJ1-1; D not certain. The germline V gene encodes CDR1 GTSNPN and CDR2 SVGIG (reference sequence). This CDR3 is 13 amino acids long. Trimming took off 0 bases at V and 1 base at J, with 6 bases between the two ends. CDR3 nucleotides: TGTGCCTGGAGTGTATGGAGGAACACTGAAGCTTTCTTT. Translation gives CAWSVWRNTEAFF.

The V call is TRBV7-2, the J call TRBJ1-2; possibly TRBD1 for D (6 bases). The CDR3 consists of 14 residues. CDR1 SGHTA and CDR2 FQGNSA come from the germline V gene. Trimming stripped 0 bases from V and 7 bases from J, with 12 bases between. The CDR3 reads CASSLAQGPGGYTF. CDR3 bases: TGTGCCAGCAGCTTAGCGCAGGGGCCGGGTGGCTACACCTTC.

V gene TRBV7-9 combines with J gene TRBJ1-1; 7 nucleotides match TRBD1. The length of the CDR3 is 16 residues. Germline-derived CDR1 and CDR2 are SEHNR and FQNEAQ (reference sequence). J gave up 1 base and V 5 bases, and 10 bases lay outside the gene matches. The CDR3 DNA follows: TGTGCCAGCAGCCCGGGACAGTCGATTGGGAACACTGAAGCTTTCTTT. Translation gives CASSPGQSIGNTEAFF.

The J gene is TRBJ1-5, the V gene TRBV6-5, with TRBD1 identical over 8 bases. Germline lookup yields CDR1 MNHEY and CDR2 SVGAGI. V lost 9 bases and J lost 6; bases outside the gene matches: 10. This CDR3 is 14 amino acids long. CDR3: CASGRGLGVQPQHF. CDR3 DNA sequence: TGTGCCAGTGGCAGGGGGCTGGGGGTTCAGCCCCAGCATTTT.

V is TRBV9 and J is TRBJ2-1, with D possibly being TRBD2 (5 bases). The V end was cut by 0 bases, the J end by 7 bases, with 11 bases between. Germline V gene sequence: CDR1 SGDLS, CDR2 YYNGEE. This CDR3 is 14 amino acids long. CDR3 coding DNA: TGTGCCAGCAGCGTAGTCGAGGGTTTGAATGAGCAGTTCTTC. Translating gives CASSVVEGLNEQFF. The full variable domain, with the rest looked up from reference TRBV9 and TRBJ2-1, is DSGVTQTPKHLITATGQRVTLRCSPRSGDLSVYWYQQSLDQGLQFLIQYYNGEERAKGNILERFSAQQFPDLHSELNLSSLELGDSALYFCASSVVEGLNEQFFGPGTRLTVL.

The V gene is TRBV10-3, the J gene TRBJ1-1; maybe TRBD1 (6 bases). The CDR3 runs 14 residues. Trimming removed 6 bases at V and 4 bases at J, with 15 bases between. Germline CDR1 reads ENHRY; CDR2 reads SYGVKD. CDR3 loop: CAIRIPGDGTEAFF. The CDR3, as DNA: TGTGCCATCAGGATCCCAGGGGATGGCACTGAAGCTTTCTTT.

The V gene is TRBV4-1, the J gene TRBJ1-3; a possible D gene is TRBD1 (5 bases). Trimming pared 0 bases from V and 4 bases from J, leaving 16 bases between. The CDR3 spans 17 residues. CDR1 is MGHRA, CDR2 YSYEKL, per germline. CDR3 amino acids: CASSQESTRQFGNTIYF. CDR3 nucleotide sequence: TGCGCCAGCAGCCAAGAGAGTACACGACAGTTCGGAAACACCATATATTTT.

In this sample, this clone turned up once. CDR3 region: CASSWNRGAGELFF. Here the CDR3 DNA reads TGTGCCAGCAGTTGGAATCGGGGGGCCGGGGAGCTGTTTTTT. The chain combines TRBV6-5 with TRBJ2-2, with TRBD2 matching 7 bases. Germline values: CDR1 MNHEY, CDR2 SVGAGI. The CDR3 sequence is 14 residues long. The V segment lost 4 bases and the J segment 6 bases; nucleotides outside the gene matches: 5.

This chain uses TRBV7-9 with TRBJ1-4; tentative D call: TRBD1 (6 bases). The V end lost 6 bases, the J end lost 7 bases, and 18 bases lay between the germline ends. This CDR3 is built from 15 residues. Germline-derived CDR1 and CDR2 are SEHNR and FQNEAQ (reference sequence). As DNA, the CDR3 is TGTGCCAGCAGTTACCCCGGGACACTGGGTGAAAAACTGTTTTTT. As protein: CASSYPGTLGEKLFF.